Sequencing of this TCR beta chain was carried out in a study of blood T cell repertoires in COVID-19 (dated by TCRdb to 2018 to 2021). For the study in its entirety: Samples from collaborators originated in the United States, Italy and Spain and spanned both the acute and convalescent phases of COVID-19. Nearly every sample came with metadata listing a de-identified subject ID, COVID-19 status, age in years and sex. The material from the prospective study consisted of cDNA or gDNA derived from T cells, B-cell-depleted T cells, or PBMCs. The samples were drawn from the first 160 participants of the ongoing ImmuneRACE study and from 950 to 1,500 subjects provided by 6 global collaborators. Subjects who had been exposed to COVID-19, were actively infected with it, or had recovered from it provided the deeply sampled blood TCRbeta repertoires that made up the dataset. The repertoires were released in a freely available public database meant as a resource for research on the immune response to SARS-CoV-2. Where available, HLA class I and class II types were obtained from metadata supplied by the sample provider rather than from assay-based typing.

Comment on this clone: Its recognized antigen is unknown. There are no base qualities to consult, and no much larger clone falls within one base.

One collaborating source in Seattle enrolled patients while the patients were actively infected and followed the patients over time throughout the course of disease. The collaborating institutions used their own protocols to collect whole blood in K2EDTA tubes. For TCRbeta analysis, collaborator samples were shipped as frozen whole blood, as isolated PBMCs, or as DNA extracted from either sample type. There are 14 amino acids in the CDR3, from cysteine to phenylalanine inclusive. Solely the CDR3 DNA is kept, with 42 bases framed from the first base. After removal of 4 bases from V and 3 bases from J, the junction retains 5 bases not matched to a gene. Reading the germline V gene gives CDR1 SGHRS and CDR2 YFSETQ. The immunoSEQ Assay, a bias-controlled multiplex PCR, was used to amplify TCRbeta CDR3 regions from genomic DNA. As for the authors' bioinformatics: Within the assay, amplification of reference gene primers was used to estimate how many nucleated cells each sample contained. Sequence reads were collapsed and filtered to measure the absolute abundance of every unique TCRbeta CDR3 rearrangement. For each sample, productive Simpson clonality was calculated as the square root of Simpson's diversity index over productive rearrangements. TCRdb limited this immuneACCESS table to in-frame rearrangements with V and J called. A share of clones is missing; checked studies link under half to unresolved V genes, and the rest is unexplained. The V and J calls and clone size come from that table; D and trimming were worked out from the DNA. The sample table shows fewer than 350,000 clones, and less than 90% are seen once. Of the sample, roughly 12% falls within the top ten clones.

The investigation overall reported the following: How much clinical and demographic metadata was included differed by source and by participant, and the metadata was provided uncurated.

The clonotype was recovered from a woman aged 25 to 39 with COVID-19, enrolled during active disease. What was sequenced was peripheral blood. This receptor chain uses TRBV5-1 and TRBJ2-7; 9 middle bases align to TRBD1. The bases read TGCGCCAGCAGCCCGACAGGGGGAAACTACGAGCAGTACTTC. Translation gives CASSPTGGNYEQYF.